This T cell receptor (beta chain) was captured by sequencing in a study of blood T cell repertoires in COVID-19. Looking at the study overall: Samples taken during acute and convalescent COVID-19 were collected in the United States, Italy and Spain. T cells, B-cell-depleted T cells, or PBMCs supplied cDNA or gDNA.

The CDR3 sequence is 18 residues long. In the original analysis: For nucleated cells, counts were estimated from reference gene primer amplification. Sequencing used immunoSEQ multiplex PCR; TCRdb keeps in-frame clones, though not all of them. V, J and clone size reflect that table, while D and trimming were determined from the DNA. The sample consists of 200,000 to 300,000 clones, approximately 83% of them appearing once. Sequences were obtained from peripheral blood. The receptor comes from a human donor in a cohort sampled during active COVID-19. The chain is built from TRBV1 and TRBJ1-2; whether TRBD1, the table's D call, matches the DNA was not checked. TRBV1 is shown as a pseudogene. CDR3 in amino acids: CTSSQDLAGGVQDYGYTF. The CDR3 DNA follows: TGCACCAGCAGCCAAGATCTGGCAGGGGGCGTCCAGGACTATGGCTACACCTTC.